The 21 T cell receptor beta chains below all came from one sample that was sequenced in a study of T cell responses to AZD1222 COVID-19 vaccine. Data came from immunoSEQ multiplex PCR; TCRdb stores just in-frame clones and leaves some out. The sample carries 100,000 to 150,000 clones, about nine tenths recorded once. The specimen comprised peripheral blood, sampled on day 0 of AZD1222 vaccination. The source is an adult in good health.

The chain joins TRBV5-1 to TRBJ2-2; D may correspond to TRBD1 or TRBD2 (5 bases each). There are 15 residues in the CDR3. Trimming pared 1 base from V and 7 bases from J, leaving 14 bases between. Germline-derived CDR1 and CDR2 are SGHRS and YFSETQ. CDR3 nucleotides: TGCGCCAGCAGCTTGTGGGGCCCCGGAGGCGGGGAGCTGTTTTTT. It codes for CASSLWGPGGGELFF.

The chain links TRBV3-1 (or the pseudogene TRBV3-2) to TRBJ1-5, with 9 bases that match TRBD1. The CDR3 sequence is 16 residues long. The germline V gene has CDR1 LGHDT and CDR2 YNNKEL (reference sequence). Unmatched junction bases numbered 4, after V lost 1 base and J lost 3 bases. CDR3 coding DNA: TGTGCCAGCAGCCAAGGGGACAGGGCTAACAATCAGCCCCAGCATTTT. It translates to CASSQGDRANNQPQHF.

CDR3 DNA: TGTGCCATCAGTGACTCGCACTCTGGGGCCAACGTCCTGACTTTC. Its protein is CAISDSHSGANVLTF. The rearrangement links TRBV10-3 to TRBJ2-6; no reliable D call. The ends were cut back, 3 bases at V and 0 bases at J, with 6 bases in the middle. Looked up from germline, CDR1 is ENHRY and CDR2 is SYGVKD. The CDR3 has 15 amino acids.

V gene TRBV7-2 combines with J gene TRBJ2-7; 7 bases fit TRBD1. J gave up 5 bases and V 6 bases, and 4 bases lay outside the gene matches. Germline V CDR1 and CDR2: SGHTA, FQGNSA. The CDR3 has 12 residues. CDR3 nucleotide sequence: TGTGCCAGCAGGAACAGGGGAAACGAGCAGTACTTC. Translation gives CASRNRGNEQYF.

The rearrangement uses TRBV5-6 and TRBJ1-1; D gene uncertain. Trimming cost V 2 bases and J 7 bases, with 6 bases left between them. Germline V gives CDR1 SGHDT, CDR2 YYEEEE. CDR3 length equals 11 residues. As DNA, the CDR3 is TGTGCCAGCAGCTTCGGTCTTGAAGCTTTCTTT. Translating gives CASSFGLEAFF.

The genes are TRBV6-2 or TRBV6-3 and TRBJ1-1, with D perhaps TRBD1 (6 bases). This CDR3 spans 16 amino acids. The germline V and J ends were trimmed by 5 bases and 1 base, with 17 bases remaining between them. The germline gives CDR1 MNHEY, CDR2 SVGEGT. The CDR3 coding sequence is TGTGCCAGCAGTAACCGCCCGGGACAAGCGAACACTGAAGCTTTCTTT. Its translation: CASSNRPGQANTEAFF.

This clone was observed a handful of times. The gene calls are TRBV9 and TRBJ1-2; 8 bases align to TRBD1. Germline CDR1 is SGDLS and CDR2 is YYNGEE. The CDR3 contains 14 residues. V shed 4 bases and J 4 bases; nucleotides not matched to a gene: 6. The CDR3 sequence: CASSPGTGPYGYTF. For the CDR3, the DNA is TGTGCCAGCAGCCCCGGGACAGGCCCCTATGGCTACACCTTC.

The V and J genes are TRBV3-1 (or the pseudogene TRBV3-2) and TRBJ1-3, with D possibly matching TRBD1 (5 bases). The CDR3 consists of 15 residues. V was trimmed by 1 base and J by 1 base, leaving 8 bases between them. Germline CDR1 is LGHDT and CDR2 is YNNKEL (reference sequence). The CDR3 nucleotides are TGTGCCAGCAGCCAAGTACGGGGGTCTGGAAACACCATATATTTT. This gives the protein CASSQVRGSGNTIYF.

The chain links TRBV5-4 to TRBJ2-5, with D maybe TRBD2 (6 bases). This CDR3 spans 13 amino acids. The V end was cut by 4 bases, the J end by 4 bases, with 11 bases between. Germline V gives CDR1 SGHNT, CDR2 YYREEE (reference sequence). In DNA, the CDR3 is TGTGCCAGCAGCGCCGGGACTTTAGAGACCCAGTACTTC. It encodes CASSAGTLETQYF.

The chain links TRBV2 to TRBJ1-1; D is unresolved. Trimming pared 8 bases from V and 1 base from J, leaving 8 bases between. CDR1 and CDR2 from the germline V gene are SNHLY and FYNNEI. The CDR3 contains 12 residues. The CDR3 loop reads CASYLENTEAFF. The CDR3 region has the DNA TGTGCCAGCTACCTAGAGAACACTGAAGCTTTCTTT. The whole variable domain, remainder taken from reference TRBV2 and TRBJ1-1, is EPEVTQTPSHQVTQMGQEVILRCVPISNHLYFYWYRQILGQKVEFLVSFYNNEISEKSEIFDDQFSVERPDGSNFTLKIRSTKLEDSAMYFCASYLENTEAFFGQGTRLTVV.

The V call is TRBV6-5, the J call TRBJ1-1; D is perhaps TRBD1 (5 bases). V was trimmed by 7 bases and J by 4 bases, leaving 19 bases between them. From germline, CDR1 is MNHEY and CDR2 SVGAGI. The CDR3 is 15 residues long. CDR3 protein: CASNQGALGGTEAFF. DNA of the CDR3: TGTGCCAGCAACCAGGGCGCCCTTGGGGGCACTGAAGCTTTCTTT.

The CDR3 nucleotides read TGTGCCAGCAGCCCCCTCTCATTGAAAGAGACCCAGTACTTC. Amino acid sequence: CASSPLSLKETQYF. The chain links TRBV7-9 to TRBJ2-5; D gene ambiguous. Trimming removed 5 bases at V and 3 bases at J, with 13 bases between. Germline V gene data show CDR1 as SEHNR and CDR2 as FQNEAQ (reference sequence). The CDR3 sequence is 14 residues long.

This sequence joins TRBV5-5 and TRBJ1-4, with 8 bases that match TRBD1. The CDR3 is 16 amino acids. Germline trimming cut 0 bases from V and 8 bases from J; bases unmatched to any gene: 9. Per the germline V gene, CDR1 is SGHKS and CDR2 is YYEKEE (reference sequence). CDR3 region: CASSLGSSGGREKLFF. CDR3 DNA: TGTGCCAGCAGCTTGGGATCGTCAGGGGGCAGGGAAAAACTGTTTTTT.

V is TRBV6-6 and J is TRBJ2-3; 7 nucleotides line up with TRBD1. Germline V gene sequence: CDR1 MNHNY, CDR2 SVGAGI (reference sequence). The V segment lost 7 bases and the J segment 6 bases; nucleotides outside the gene matches: 16. CDR3 length: 16 amino acids. CDR3 in amino acids: CASTDWSRGNLDTQYF. CDR3 DNA: TGTGCCAGCACCGACTGGAGCAGGGGGAATTTGGATACGCAGTATTTT.

This clone came up once. The chain couples TRBV19 to TRBJ1-2; D perhaps matches TRBD1 (5 bases). CDR1 is LNHDA, CDR2 SQIVND, per germline (reference sequence). The CDR3 has 14 residues. V shed 9 bases and J shed 5 bases, with 19 bases lying between them. CDR3 DNA sequence: TGTGCCAGCAACACTCCAGGGTGGAATTATGGCTACACCTTC. It is translated as CASNTPGWNYGYTF.

The chain is built from TRBV3-1 (or the pseudogene TRBV3-2) and TRBJ2-2; D is unclear. The CDR3 sequence is 13 residues long. V was clipped by 3 bases and J by 6 bases, with 8 bases between them. Germline values: CDR1 LGHDT, CDR2 YNNKEL (reference sequence). CDR3 residues: CASSHLEAGELFF. CDR3 DNA sequence: TGTGCCAGCAGCCATTTAGAGGCCGGGGAGCTGTTTTTT.

This chain connects TRBV5-1 to TRBJ1-4; D is undetermined. The CDR3 covers 13 residues. V was pared by 2 bases and J by 8 bases, with 10 bases between. Germline V lookup: CDR1 SGHRS, CDR2 YFSETQ. The CDR3 DNA reads TGCGCCAGCAGCTTCCAATCGGGCGAAAAACTGTTTTTT. It encodes CASSFQSGEKLFF.

V is TRBV6-5 and J is TRBJ1-4, with D perhaps matching TRBD1 (6 bases). V lost 6 bases, J lost 8 bases, and 16 bases lay in between. From germline, CDR1 is MNHEY and CDR2 SVGAGI. This CDR3 is 14 amino acids long. DNA of the CDR3: TGTGCCAGCAGCGGAGGGGGGTATGGCGAAAAACTGTTTTTT. This gives the protein CASSGGGYGEKLFF.

The chain couples TRBV18 to TRBJ1-5, with D unclear. Deletions cut 4 bases from V and 0 bases from J, with 10 bases between. The CDR3 spans 15 residues. In germline, CDR1 is KGHSH, CDR2 LQKENI. CDR3 in amino acids: CASSLQEISNQPQHF. DNA of the CDR3: TGTGCCAGCTCACTTCAGGAGATTAGCAATCAGCCCCAGCATTTT.

The chain couples TRBV4-3 to TRBJ1-1; D remains unclear. The ends were cut back, 0 bases at V and 5 bases at J, with 16 bases in the middle. This CDR3 is built from 16 residues. Germline values: CDR1 LGHNA, CDR2 YSLEER. The CDR3 DNA reads TGCGCCAGCAGCCAAGATTCCGCGGGCGCGGGGACTGAAGCTTTCTTT. This codes for CASSQDSAGAGTEAFF.

The J gene is TRBJ1-2, the V gene TRBV5-6; a possible D gene is TRBD1 (5 bases). The germline CDR1 and CDR2 sequences are SGHDT and YYEEEE. This CDR3 spans 13 amino acids. The V and J ends lost 4 bases and 3 bases respectively, with 10 bases between them. CDR3 loop: CASSQGVDYGYTF. In DNA form, the CDR3 reads TGTGCCAGCAGCCAAGGGGTGGACTATGGCTACACCTTC.